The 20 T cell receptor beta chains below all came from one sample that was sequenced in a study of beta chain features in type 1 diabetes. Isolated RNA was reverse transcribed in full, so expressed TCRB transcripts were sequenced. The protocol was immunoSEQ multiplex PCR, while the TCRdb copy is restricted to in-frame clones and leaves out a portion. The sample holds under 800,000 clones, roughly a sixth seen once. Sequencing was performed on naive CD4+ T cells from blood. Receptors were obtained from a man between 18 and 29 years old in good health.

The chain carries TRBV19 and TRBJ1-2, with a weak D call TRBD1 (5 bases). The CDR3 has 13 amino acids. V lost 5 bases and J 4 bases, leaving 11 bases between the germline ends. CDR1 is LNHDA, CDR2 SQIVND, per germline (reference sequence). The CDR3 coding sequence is TGTGCCAGTAGTGGGACGGGATCCTATGGCTACACCTTC. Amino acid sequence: CASSGTGSYGYTF.

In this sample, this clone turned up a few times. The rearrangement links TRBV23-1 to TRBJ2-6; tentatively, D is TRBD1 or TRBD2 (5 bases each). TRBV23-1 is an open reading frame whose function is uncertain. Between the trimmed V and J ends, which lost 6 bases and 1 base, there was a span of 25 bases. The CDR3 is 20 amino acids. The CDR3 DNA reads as TGCGCCAGCAGCCTACTCATACCAGGGACGAATGGGTCTGGGGCCAACGTCCTGACTTTC. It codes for CASSLLIPGTNGSGANVLTF.

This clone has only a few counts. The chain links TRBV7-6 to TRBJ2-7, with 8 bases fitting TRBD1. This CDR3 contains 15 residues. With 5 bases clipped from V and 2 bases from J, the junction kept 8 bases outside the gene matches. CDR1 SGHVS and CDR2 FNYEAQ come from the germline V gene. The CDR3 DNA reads TGTGCCAGCAGCCGTCTTCAGGGGGCCGCCTACGAGCAGTACTTC. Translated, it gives CASSRLQGAAYEQYF. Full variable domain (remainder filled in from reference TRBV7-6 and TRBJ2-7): GAGVSQSPRYKVTKRGQDVALRCDPISGHVSLYWYRQALGQGPEFLTYFNYEAQQDKSGLPNDRFSAERPEGSISTLTIQRTEQRDSAMYRCASSRLQGAAYEQYFGPGTRLTVT.

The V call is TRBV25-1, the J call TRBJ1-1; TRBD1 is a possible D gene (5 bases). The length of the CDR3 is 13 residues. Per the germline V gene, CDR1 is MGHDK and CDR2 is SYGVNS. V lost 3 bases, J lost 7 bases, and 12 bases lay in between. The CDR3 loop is CASSDRVRSEAFF. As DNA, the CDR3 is TGTGCCAGCAGTGACAGGGTAAGGAGTGAAGCTTTCTTT.

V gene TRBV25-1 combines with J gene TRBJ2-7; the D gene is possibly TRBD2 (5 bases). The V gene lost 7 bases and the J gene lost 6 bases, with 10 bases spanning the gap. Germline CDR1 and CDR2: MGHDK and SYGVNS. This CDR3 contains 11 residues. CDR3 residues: CASIGGFEQYF. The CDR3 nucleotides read TGTGCCAGCATAGGAGGTTTCGAGCAGTACTTC.

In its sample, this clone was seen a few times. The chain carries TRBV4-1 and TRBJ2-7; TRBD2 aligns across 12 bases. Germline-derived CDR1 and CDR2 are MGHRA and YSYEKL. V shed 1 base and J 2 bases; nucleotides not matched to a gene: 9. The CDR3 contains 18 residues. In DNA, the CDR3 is TGCGCCAGCAGCCAAGTCCGGACTAGCGGGGCGGAGCCCTACGAGCAGTACTTC. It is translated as CASSQVRTSGAEPYEQYF.

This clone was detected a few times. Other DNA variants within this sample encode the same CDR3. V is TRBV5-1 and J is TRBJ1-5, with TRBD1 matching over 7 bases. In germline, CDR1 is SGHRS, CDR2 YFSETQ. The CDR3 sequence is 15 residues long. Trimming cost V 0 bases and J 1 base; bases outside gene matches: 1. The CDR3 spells CASSLEGGSNQPQHF. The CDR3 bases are TGCGCCAGCAGCTTGGAAGGGGGCAGCAATCAGCCCCAGCATTTT.

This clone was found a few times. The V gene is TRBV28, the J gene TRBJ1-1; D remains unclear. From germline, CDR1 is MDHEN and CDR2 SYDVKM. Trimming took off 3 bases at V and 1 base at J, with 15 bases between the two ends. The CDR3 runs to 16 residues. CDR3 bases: TGTGCCAGCAGTTTTGGTGGTCTAGCAAAGAACACTGAAGCTTTCTTT. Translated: CASSFGGLAKNTEAFF.

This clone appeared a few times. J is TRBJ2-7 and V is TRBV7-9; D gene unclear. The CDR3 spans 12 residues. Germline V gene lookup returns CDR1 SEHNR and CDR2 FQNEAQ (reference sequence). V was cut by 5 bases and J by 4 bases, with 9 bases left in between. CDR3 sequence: CASSPISYEQYF. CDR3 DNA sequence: TGTGCCAGCAGCCCAATATCGTACGAGCAGTACTTC.

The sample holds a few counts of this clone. In DNA form, the CDR3 reads TGTGCCAGCAGCCAAGGGACAGGGAAACACGAGCAGTACTTC. Its translation is CASSQGTGKHEQYF. The chain carries TRBV13 and TRBJ2-7; 9 nucleotides line up with TRBD1. V trimming: 5 bases; J trimming: 5 bases; junction bases outside the gene matches: 7. Germline CDR1 reads PRHDT; CDR2 reads FYEKMQ (reference sequence). CDR3 length equals 14 residues.

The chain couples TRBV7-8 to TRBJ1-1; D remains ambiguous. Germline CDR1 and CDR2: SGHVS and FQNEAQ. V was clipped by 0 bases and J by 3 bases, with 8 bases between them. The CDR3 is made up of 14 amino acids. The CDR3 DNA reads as TGTGCCAGCAGCTTAGCAGGACGACACACTGAAGCTTTCTTT. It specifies CASSLAGRHTEAFF.

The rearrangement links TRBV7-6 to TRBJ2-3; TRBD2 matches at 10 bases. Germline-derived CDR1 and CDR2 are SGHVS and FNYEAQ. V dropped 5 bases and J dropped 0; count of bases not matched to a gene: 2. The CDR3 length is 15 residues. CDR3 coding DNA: TGTGCCAGCAGCAGAGCGGGAGGGAGCACAGATACGCAGTATTTT. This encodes CASSRAGGSTDTQYF.

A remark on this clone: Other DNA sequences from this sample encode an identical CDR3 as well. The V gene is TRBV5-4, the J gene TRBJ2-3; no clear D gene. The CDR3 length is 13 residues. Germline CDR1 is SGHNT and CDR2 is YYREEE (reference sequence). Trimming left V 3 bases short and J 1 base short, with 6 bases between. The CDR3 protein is CASSSSGTDTQYF. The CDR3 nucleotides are TGTGCCAGCAGCTCGTCGGGCACAGATACGCAGTATTTT. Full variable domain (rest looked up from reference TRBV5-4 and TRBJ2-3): ETGVTQSPTHLIKTRGQQVTLRCSSQSGHNTVSWYQQALGQGPQFIFQYYREEENGRGNFPPRFSGLQFPNYSSELNVNALELDDSALYLCASSSSGTDTQYFGPGTRLTVL.

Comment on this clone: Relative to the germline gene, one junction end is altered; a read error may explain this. The CDR3 DNA reads TGTGCCAGCTGCAAAGGGACGGCGAACGCTGAAGCTTTCTTT. It codes for CASCKGTANAEAFF. This rearrangement joins TRBV6-6 to TRBJ1-1; maybe TRBD1 (5 bases). Germline CDR1 MNHNY, CDR2 SVGAGI (reference sequence). The CDR3 spans 14 residues.

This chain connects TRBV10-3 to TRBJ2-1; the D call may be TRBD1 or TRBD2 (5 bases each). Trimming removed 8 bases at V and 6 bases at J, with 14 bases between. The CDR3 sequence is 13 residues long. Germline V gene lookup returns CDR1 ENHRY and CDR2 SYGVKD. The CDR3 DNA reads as TGTGCCATCTCCTGGGCAGGGACCAATGAGCAGTTCTTC. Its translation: CAISWAGTNEQFF.

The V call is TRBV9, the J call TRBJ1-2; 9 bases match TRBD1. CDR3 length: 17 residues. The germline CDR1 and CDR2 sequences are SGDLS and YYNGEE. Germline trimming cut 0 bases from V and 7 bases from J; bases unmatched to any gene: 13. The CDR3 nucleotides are TGTGCCAGCAGCGTAGGAACAAATTCCGGGACAGGGTTTGGCTACACCTTC. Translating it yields CASSVGTNSGTGFGYTF. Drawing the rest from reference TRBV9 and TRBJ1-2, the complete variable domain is DSGVTQTPKHLITATGQRVTLRCSPRSGDLSVYWYQQSLDQGLQFLIQYYNGEERAKGNILERFSAQQFPDLHSELNLSSLELGDSALYFCASSVGTNSGTGFGYTFGSGTRLTVV.

CDR3 sequence: CASSQDWAGYEQYF. The CDR3 DNA sequence: TGTGCCAGCAGCCAGGACTGGGCCGGTTACGAGCAGTACTTC. The V call is TRBV11-1, the J call TRBJ2-7; a possible D gene is TRBD2 (5 bases). Trimming cost V 5 bases and J 4 bases, with 15 bases left between them. The CDR3 is 14 residues long. Germline CDR1 is SGHAT and CDR2 is FQDESV (reference sequence).

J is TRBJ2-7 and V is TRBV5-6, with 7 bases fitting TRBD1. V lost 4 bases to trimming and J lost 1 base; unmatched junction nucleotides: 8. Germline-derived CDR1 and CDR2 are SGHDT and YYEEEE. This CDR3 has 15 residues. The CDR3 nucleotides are TGTGCCAGCAGCCGTGTCATGACAGGGTCCTACGAGCAGTACTTC. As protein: CASSRVMTGSYEQYF.

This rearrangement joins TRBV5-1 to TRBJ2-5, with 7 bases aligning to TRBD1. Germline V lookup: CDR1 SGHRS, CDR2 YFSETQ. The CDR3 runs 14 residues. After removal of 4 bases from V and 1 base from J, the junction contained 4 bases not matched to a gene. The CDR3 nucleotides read TGCGCCAGCAGCCTCGGGACAGCCCAAGAGACCCAGTACTTC. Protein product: CASSLGTAQETQYF.

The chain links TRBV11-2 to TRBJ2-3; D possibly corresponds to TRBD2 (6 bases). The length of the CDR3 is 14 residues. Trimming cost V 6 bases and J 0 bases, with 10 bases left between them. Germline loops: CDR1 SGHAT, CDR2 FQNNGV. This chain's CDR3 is CASSSRGSTDTQYF. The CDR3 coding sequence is TGTGCCAGCAGTTCGCGGGGTAGCACAGATACGCAGTATTTT. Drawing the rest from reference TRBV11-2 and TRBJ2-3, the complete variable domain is EAGVAQSPRYKIIEKRQSVAFWCNPISGHATLYWYQQILGQGPKLLIQFQNNGVVDDSQLPKDRFSAERLKGVDSTLKIQPAKLEDSAVYLCASSSRGSTDTQYFGPGTRLTVL.